This T cell receptor (beta chain) was observed in a study of T cell responses to AZD1222 COVID-19 vaccine. Points from the study as a whole: Clonal diversity was possibly underestimated, and the donors were mostly white British, with more females. It was only a handful of AZD1222 recipients who were seropositive at baseline. Vaccination with two AZD1222 doses was followed by a rise in Spike-specific TCR breadth and depth. Spike as a whole was targeted by vaccine-associated CD4 TCRs, dominant at 160-218 and 743-854.

Concerning this clone: The target antigen is unknown.

Germline loops: CDR1 MDHEN, CDR2 SYDVKM. V lost 4 bases and J lost 9, with 16 bases in between. The CDR3 covers 15 residues. Sequencing was performed with immunoSEQ multiplex PCR; in TCRdb, only in-frame clones are kept and a portion is missing. The sample has 110,000 to 150,000 clones, around 85% seen once. The genes are TRBV28 and TRBJ1-6; no reliable D call. The source is an adult in good health. This specimen was peripheral blood, taken on day 0 of AZD1222 vaccination. The CDR3 reads CASSSPGRLGSPLHF. CDR3 in DNA: TGTGCCAGCAGTTCCCCCGGGAGGTTAGGTTCACCCCTCCACTTT.